Below, 9 T cell receptor beta chains from the same sample are listed, as sequenced in a study of blood T cell repertoires in COVID-19. TCRdb keeps only in-frame clones here, not all; method: immunoSEQ multiplex PCR. The sample lists roughly 120,000 clones, roughly 90% occurring once. Specimen: peripheral blood. These receptors were collected from a man aged 50 to 60 with COVID-19, enrolled during active disease.

The genes are TRBV19 and TRBJ1-5, with TRBD1 identical over 11 bases. The CDR3 length is 15 residues. The germline V gene encodes CDR1 LNHDA and CDR2 SQIVND (reference sequence). The J segment lost 7 bases and the V segment lost 3 bases, leaving 5 bases of the junction unmatched. In DNA form, the CDR3 reads TGTGCCAGTAGTATTATGGACAGGGGGCGCCAGCCCCAGCATTTT. Translated: CASSIMDRGRQPQHF.

The CDR3 loop reads CASSWGIGAGVYNEQFF. The CDR3 nucleotides read TGTGCCAGCAGCTGGGGTATCGGCGCGGGCGTTTACAATGAGCAGTTCTTC. The rearrangement links TRBV5-4 to TRBJ2-1; possibly TRBD2 for D (5 bases). This CDR3 region has 17 residues. The germline gives CDR1 SGHNT, CDR2 YYREEE (reference sequence). V was clipped by 3 bases and J by 4 bases, with 20 bases between them.

The CDR3 DNA sequence: TGTGCCTGGAGTTCGGGGATAGTCACAGATACGCAGTATTTT. Its translation: CAWSSGIVTDTQYF. V gene TRBV30 combines with J gene TRBJ2-3, with D possibly being TRBD2 (5 bases). There are 14 residues in the CDR3. Trimming took 2 bases from V and 2 from J, leaving 11 bases between them. Looked up from germline, CDR1 is GTSNPN and CDR2 is SVGIG (reference sequence).

The CDR3 DNA sequence: TGTGCCAGCTCACAAGCGGGAGGGCCGGATCCCTCCACAGATACGCAGTATTTT. Translating gives CASSQAGGPDPSTDTQYF. The chain couples TRBV18 to TRBJ2-3; 10 bases align to TRBD2. The CDR3 consists of 18 residues. Per the germline V gene, CDR1 is KGHSH and CDR2 is LQKENI. The V and J ends lost 4 bases and 2 bases, in that order; junction bases with no gene match: 12.

V gene TRBV10-3 combines with J gene TRBJ2-3; maybe TRBD1 (6 bases). The CDR3 is made up of 14 amino acids. V was clipped by 4 bases and J by 3 bases, with 11 bases between them. Per the germline V gene, CDR1 is ENHRY and CDR2 is SYGVKD. The CDR3 sequence is CAISVQQGTDTQYF. CDR3 nucleotide sequence: TGTGCCATCAGTGTTCAGCAGGGGACAGATACGCAGTATTTT.

Here the CDR3 DNA reads TGTGCCAGCAGCCAACTATCCGGGACAGGGACAACTAATGAAAAACTGTTTTTT. Protein: CASSQLSGTGTTNEKLFF. The chain couples TRBV3-1 (or the pseudogene TRBV3-2) to TRBJ1-4; 9 bases agree with TRBD1. Germline CDR1 and CDR2: LGHDT and YNNKEL (reference sequence). This CDR3 spans 18 amino acids. The junction had 7 bases not matched to a gene; V was cut back by 2 bases and J by 0 bases.

The chain combines TRBV2 with TRBJ2-3, with D tentatively TRBD2 (6 bases). The CDR3 contains 17 residues. V was trimmed by 6 bases and J by 1 base, leaving 20 bases between them. Germline V gives CDR1 SNHLY, CDR2 FYNNEI. The CDR3 region has the DNA TGTGCCAGCAGCGCCCTCGTGGGGGGACGGGGCACAGATACGCAGTATTTT. This gives the protein CASSALVGGRGTDTQYF.

CDR3 bases: TGCGCCAGCAGCCCATCTAGCGGGAGGTTCCCTAGCACAGATACGCAGTATTTT. Translating gives CASSPSSGRFPSTDTQYF. The J gene is TRBJ2-3, the V gene TRBV4-1; 11 bases line up with TRBD2. Losses at the gene ends were 4 bases for V and 0 bases for J; bases not matched to a gene: 9. This CDR3 comprises 18 residues. The germline gives CDR1 MGHRA, CDR2 YSYEKL.

The rearrangement links TRBV19 to TRBJ2-7; perhaps TRBD1 as D (7 bases). In germline, CDR1 is LNHDA, CDR2 SQIVND (reference sequence). This CDR3 region has 12 residues. V was cut by 2 bases and J by 13 bases, with 15 bases left in between. CDR3 residues: CASSIPGGLVYF. For the CDR3, the DNA is TGTGCCAGTAGTATACCAGGGGGACTGGTCTACTTC.